A single sample is the source of the 15 T cell receptor beta chains below, sequenced in a study of patients and donors after allogeneic stem cell transplantation. Each CDR3 protein gets one entry after TCRdb re-called the RT-PCR reads with MiXCR. Of 200,000 to 250,000 distinct CDR3 sequences in the sample, less than 15% were seen once. The sequencing input was blood, either unsorted or a sorted T cell fraction (not recorded which). The receptors derive from a human donor who was either an allogeneic HSCT recipient or a stem cell or donor lymphocyte infusion donor (not recorded which). It is not recorded whose cells these are; they may come from a transplant donor.

This clonotype was recorded many times. The V call is TRBV27, the J call TRBJ1-6; D possibly corresponds to TRBD1 (6 bases). From germline, CDR1 is MNHEY and CDR2 SMNVEV (reference sequence). Trimming shortened V by 2 bases and J by 6 bases, and 20 bases separated the two germline ends. The CDR3 loop spans 18 amino acids. CDR3 in amino acids: CASSLRLTGSSINSPLHF. The DNA for the CDR3 is TGTGCCAGCAGTTTACGGCTAACAGGGAGTTCTATTAATTCACCCCTCCACTTT.

This clonotype was seen at least ten times. V gene TRBV11-2 combines with J gene TRBJ2-1; the D is unclear. This CDR3 has 14 amino acids. The ends were cut back, 10 bases at V and 6 bases at J, with 19 bases in the middle. Germline V CDR1 and CDR2: SGHAT, FQNNGV. As DNA, the CDR3 is TGTGCCACCCCGTCGGGTGTTACGTCCAATGAGCAGTTCTTC. Amino acids: CATPSGVTSNEQFF.

The genes are TRBV13 and TRBJ2-2, with a tentative D call TRBD2 (5 bases). CDR3 length equals 13 residues. Germline V lookup: CDR1 PRHDT, CDR2 FYEKMQ (reference sequence). The ends were cut back, 5 bases at V and 6 bases at J, with 10 bases in the middle. The chain's CDR3 is CASSLRGSGELFF. As DNA, the CDR3 is TGTGCCAGCAGCCTTAGAGGGTCCGGGGAGCTGTTTTTT.

The CDR3 spells CASSPGQLNNSPLHF. Here the CDR3 DNA reads TGTGCCAGCAGCCCCGGACAGTTGAATAATTCACCCCTCCACTTT. The gene calls are TRBV7-8 and TRBJ1-6; maybe TRBD1 (6 bases). Germline V gene lookup returns CDR1 SGHVS and CDR2 FQNEAQ. V was clipped by 5 bases and J by 5 bases, with 13 bases between them. The CDR3 spans 15 residues.

This sequence joins TRBV10-3 and TRBJ1-5; perhaps TRBD1 as D (5 bases). CDR3 length equals 13 residues. The V and J ends lost 10 bases and 7 bases respectively, with 17 bases between them. Germline V CDR1 and CDR2: ENHRY, SYGVKD. The CDR3 is CATRDLGGQPQHF. As DNA, the CDR3 is TGTGCCACCAGGGACCTAGGAGGCCAGCCCCAGCATTTT.

The V call is TRBV7-9, the J call TRBJ1-3, with a weak D call TRBD1 (5 bases). Germline loops: CDR1 SEHNR, CDR2 FQNEAQ (reference sequence). The CDR3 has 16 residues. V was cut by 5 bases and J by 7 bases, with 21 bases left in between. CDR3 region: CASSRGAGPGRNTIYF. The DNA for the CDR3 is TGTGCCAGCAGCCGCGGGGCGGGACCGGGAAGGAACACCATATATTTT.

The chain is built from TRBV4-3 and TRBJ1-2; D is unclear. The CDR3 sequence is 14 residues long. V was pared by 0 bases and J by 7 bases, with 12 bases between. In germline, CDR1 is LGHNA, CDR2 YSLEER. This CDR3 reads CASSQDTGSGGYTF. The CDR3 DNA reads TGCGCCAGCAGCCAAGATACGGGTTCGGGTGGCTACACCTTC.

This clonotype was detected only a few times. The chain carries TRBV12-3 or TRBV12-4 and TRBJ2-3; 8 bases are a match to TRBD1. The J segment lost 4 bases and the V segment lost 8 bases, leaving 8 bases of the junction unmatched. CDR3 size: 14 residues. DNA of the CDR3: TGTGCCAGCCGGGGCAGGGGGCGTCCAGATACGCAGTATTTT. It encodes CASRGRGRPDTQYF.

This clonotype appeared many times. V is TRBV5-4 and J is TRBJ1-1; 7 positions agree with TRBD1. Germline V gives CDR1 SGHNT, CDR2 YYREEE (reference sequence). This CDR3 has 13 amino acids. With V trimmed by 3 bases and J by 7 bases, 6 bases remained unmatched. DNA of the CDR3: TGTGCCAGCAGCTCCGACAGGGTGGGTGAAGCTTTCTTT. This encodes CASSSDRVGEAFF.

The chain couples TRBV4-2 to TRBJ2-1, with 10 nucleotides matching TRBD2. Germline lookup yields CDR1 LGHNA and CDR2 YNFKEQ. Trimming at V came to 4 bases and at J to 4 bases, leaving 4 bases not matched to a gene. CDR3 length equals 15 residues. CDR3 residues: CASSLSGRTYNEQFF. CDR3 nucleotides: TGTGCCAGCAGCCTTAGCGGGAGGACTTACAATGAGCAGTTCTTC.

There are many counts of this clonotype. This rearrangement joins TRBV3-1 to TRBJ1-2; D gene ambiguous. Trimming cost V 2 bases and J 6 bases, with 7 bases left between them. There are 12 residues in the CDR3. Germline CDR1 is LGHDT and CDR2 is YNNKEL (reference sequence). CDR3 region: CASSQRGDGYTF. The CDR3 DNA sequence: TGTGCCAGCAGCCAACGTGGGGATGGCTACACCTTC.

There are a few counts of this clonotype. The rearrangement joins TRBV7-9 to TRBJ1-6; maybe TRBD1 (5 bases). The CDR3 has 15 amino acids. In germline, CDR1 is SEHNR, CDR2 FQNEAQ (reference sequence). V lost 3 bases and J lost 6, with 12 bases in between. CDR3 bases: TGTGCCAGCAGCTTGGGACCCCTAAGTAATTCACCCCTCCACTTT. As protein: CASSLGPLSNSPLHF.

The chain has TRBV27 and TRBJ2-1; a weak D match, TRBD2 (7 bases). The V end was cut by 3 bases, the J end by 7 bases, with 16 bases between. The CDR3 is 15 amino acids. The V gene's germline CDR1 is MNHEY and CDR2 SMNVEV (reference sequence). Written as DNA, the CDR3 is TGTGCCAGCAGTTTCATGGGAGGGCAGGGGAATGAGCAGTTCTTC. Encoded protein: CASSFMGGQGNEQFF.

In its sample, this clonotype was seen a few times. V usage is TRBV7-8 and J usage is TRBJ2-2; 10 nucleotides line up with TRBD2. The CDR3 runs to 17 residues. V shed 2 bases and J 2 bases; nucleotides not matched to a gene: 5. Germline loops: CDR1 SGHVS, CDR2 FQNEAQ. CDR3 loop: CASSLISSGGNTGELFF. As DNA, the CDR3 is TGTGCCAGCAGCTTAATATCTAGCGGGGGCAACACCGGGGAGCTGTTTTTT.

The chain has TRBV7-9 and TRBJ2-7; 10 bases align to TRBD2. With 6 bases clipped from V and 4 bases from J, the junction kept 12 bases outside the gene matches. This CDR3 contains 16 residues. Looked up from germline, CDR1 is SEHNR and CDR2 is FQNEAQ (reference sequence). CDR3 nucleotide sequence: TGTGCCAGCAGTGGAAAGGGGACTAGCGTCTCATACGAGCAGTACTTC. This translates into CASSGKGTSVSYEQYF.